These T cell receptor beta chains were read from a single sample in a study of response to subunit inactivated influenza vaccine. TCRdb ran MiXCR on the RT-PCR reads and lists one entry per CDR3 protein. Among approximately 700,000 distinct CDR3 sequences listed, roughly 14% were seen once. Sequencing was performed on PBMCs from blood, taken 11 to 12 days after vaccination. The receptors come from a man aged 45-65 years who received an inactivated influenza vaccine. CDR3s include the opening cysteine and the closing phenylalanine or tryptophan. The order of the fields is CDR3 length, V gene, clone size, D gene, J gene, CDR3 protein, CDR3 DNA. D genes are given only for firm matches. For some rows the clone size is stated as once, few or many, or as a class when expanded; others skip it.

len: 16
v_gene: TRBV5-1
abundance: .
d_gene: TRBD2
j_gene: TRBJ2-7
CDR3aa: CASSTAAGAPSYEQYF
CDR3nt: TGCGCCAGCAGCACGGCGGCGGGAGCGCCCTCCTACGAGCAGTACTTC

len: 15
v_gene: TRBV5-1
abundance: .
d_gene: .
j_gene: TRBJ2-3
CDR3aa: CASSLGQAVADTQYF
CDR3nt: TGCGCCAGCAGCTTGGGACAGGCGGTAGCAGATACGCAGTATTTT

len: 15
v_gene: TRBV19
abundance: few
d_gene: .
j_gene: TRBJ1-5
CDR3aa: CASSIENYSNQPQHF
CDR3nt: TGTGCCAGTAGTATAGAGAACTACAGCAATCAGCCCCAGCATTTT

len: 17
v_gene: TRBV2
abundance: few
d_gene: TRBD2
j_gene: TRBJ2-7
CDR3aa: CASREPFSGGAIYEQYF
CDR3nt: TGTGCCAGCAGAGAACCTTTCAGCGGGGGGGCCATTTACGAGCAGTACTTC

len: 15
v_gene: TRBV21-1
abundance: .
d_gene: .
j_gene: TRBJ1-4
CDR3aa: CASSKRGSGGEKLFF
CDR3nt: TGTGCCAGCAGCAAAAGAGGGTCAGGGGGTGAAAAACTGTTTTTT

len: 17
v_gene: TRBV25-1
abundance: .
d_gene: .
j_gene: TRBJ2-5
CDR3aa: CASSEVGAGRGQETQYF
CDR3nt: TGTGCCAGCAGTGAAGTAGGGGCAGGGAGAGGTCAAGAGACCCAGTACTTC

len: 16
v_gene: TRBV20-1
abundance: .
d_gene: .
j_gene: TRBJ2-3
CDR3aa: CSARVRDPGWGDTQYF
CDR3nt: TGCAGTGCTAGAGTCAGGGACCCAGGATGGGGGGATACGCAGTATTTT

len: 19
v_gene: TRBV4-3
abundance: few
d_gene: TRBD2
j_gene: TRBJ2-1
CDR3aa: CASSHSLAGETISYNEQFF
CDR3nt: TGCGCCAGCAGCCACTCACTAGCGGGGGAGACGATTTCCTACAATGAGCAGTTCTTC

len: 13
v_gene: TRBV12-3/TRBV12-4
abundance: many
d_gene: .
j_gene: TRBJ2-3
CDR3aa: CASSLSGLDTQYF
CDR3nt: TGTGCCAGCAGTTTATCGGGTCTCGATACGCAGTATTTT

len: 14
v_gene: TRBV20-1
abundance: few
d_gene: TRBD1
j_gene: TRBJ2-1
CDR3aa: CSARDRVNGNEQFF
CDR3nt: TGCAGTGCTAGGGACAGGGTTAATGGCAATGAGCAGTTCTTC

len: 15
v_gene: TRBV5-8
abundance: few
d_gene: .
j_gene: TRBJ1-5
CDR3aa: CASSLASGSGQPQHF
CDR3nt: TGTGCCAGCAGCTTGGCCTCAGGGTCAGGCCAGCCCCAGCATTTT

len: 16
v_gene: TRBV5-1
abundance: few
d_gene: .
j_gene: TRBJ2-2
CDR3aa: CASSVSGTPMGGELFF
CDR3nt: TGCGCCAGCAGCGTGTCCGGGACCCCCATGGGCGGGGAGCTGTTTTTT

len: 17
v_gene: TRBV19
abundance: .
d_gene: TRBD2
j_gene: TRBJ2-3
CDR3aa: CASSLVTSGSSTDTQYF
CDR3nt: TGTGCCAGTAGTCTTGTTACTAGCGGGAGCTCGACAGATACGCAGTATTTT

len: 15
v_gene: TRBV4-2
abundance: few
d_gene: .
j_gene: TRBJ2-3
CDR3aa: CASSQDGSYTDTQYF
CDR3nt: TGTGCCAGCAGCCAAGACGGCTCCTACACAGATACGCAGTATTTT

len: 15
v_gene: TRBV12-3/TRBV12-4
abundance: .
d_gene: TRBD2
j_gene: TRBJ2-1
CDR3aa: CASNSRAGAYNEQFF
CDR3nt: TGTGCCAGCAATTCAAGAGCGGGGGCCTACAATGAGCAGTTCTTC

len: 11
v_gene: TRBV14
abundance: .
d_gene: .
j_gene: TRBJ2-3
CDR3aa: CASSAWDTQYF
CDR3nt: TGTGCCAGCTCGGCGTGGGATACGCAGTATTTT